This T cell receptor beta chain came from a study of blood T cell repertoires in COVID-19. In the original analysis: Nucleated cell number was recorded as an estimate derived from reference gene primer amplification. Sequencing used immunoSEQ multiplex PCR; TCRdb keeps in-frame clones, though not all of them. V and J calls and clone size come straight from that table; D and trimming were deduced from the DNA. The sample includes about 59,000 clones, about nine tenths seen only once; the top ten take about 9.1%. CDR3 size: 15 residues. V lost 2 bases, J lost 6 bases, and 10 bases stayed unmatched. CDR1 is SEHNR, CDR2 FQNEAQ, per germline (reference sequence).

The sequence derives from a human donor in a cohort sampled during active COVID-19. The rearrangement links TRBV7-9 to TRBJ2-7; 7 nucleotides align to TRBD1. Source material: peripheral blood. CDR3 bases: TGTGCCAGCAGCTTATATAGGGACAGACCGCTCGAGCAGTACTTC. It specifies CASSLYRDRPLEQYF.